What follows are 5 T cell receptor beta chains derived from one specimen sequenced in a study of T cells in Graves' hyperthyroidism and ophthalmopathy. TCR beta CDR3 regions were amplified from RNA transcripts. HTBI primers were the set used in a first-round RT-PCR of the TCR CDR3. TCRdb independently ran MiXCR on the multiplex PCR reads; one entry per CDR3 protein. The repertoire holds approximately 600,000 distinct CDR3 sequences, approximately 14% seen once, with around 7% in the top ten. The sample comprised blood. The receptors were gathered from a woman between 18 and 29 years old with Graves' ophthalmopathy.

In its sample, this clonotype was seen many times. The CDR3 bases are TGTGCCAGCAGCTGGGACAGGGGGTACGAGCAGTACTTC. It yields the protein CASSWDRGYEQYF. The rearrangement links TRBV6-1 to TRBJ2-7; the match to TRBD1 covers 11 bases. The CDR3 runs to 13 residues. V shed 6 bases, J shed 4 bases, and the junction held 2 bases outside the gene matches. Looked up from germline, CDR1 is MNHNS and CDR2 is SASEGT.

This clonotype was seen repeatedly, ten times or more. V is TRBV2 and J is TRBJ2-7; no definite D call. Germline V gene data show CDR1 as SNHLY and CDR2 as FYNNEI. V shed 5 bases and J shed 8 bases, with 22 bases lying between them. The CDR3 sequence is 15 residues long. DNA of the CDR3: TGTGCCAGCAGTTCCCCTCCTGTGGAGTTTAGGAAGCAGTACTTC. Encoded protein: CASSSPPVEFRKQYF.

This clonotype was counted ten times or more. The CDR3 DNA is TGTGCCAGCAGCGCCACTCACAGGGAAAATGAGCAGTTCTTC. Translated: CASSATHRENEQFF. This rearrangement joins TRBV7-2 to TRBJ2-1; perhaps TRBD1 as D (6 bases). Trimming took 5 bases from V and 7 from J, leaving 15 bases between them. Germline CDR1 is SGHTA and CDR2 is FQGNSA. The CDR3 extends over 14 amino acids.

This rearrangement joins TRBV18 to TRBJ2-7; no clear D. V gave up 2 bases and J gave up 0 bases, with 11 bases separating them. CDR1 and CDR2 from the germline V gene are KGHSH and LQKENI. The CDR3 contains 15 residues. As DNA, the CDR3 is TGTGCCAGCTCACCAAAGGCCGTGAGCTCCTACGAGCAGTACTTC. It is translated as CASSPKAVSSYEQYF.

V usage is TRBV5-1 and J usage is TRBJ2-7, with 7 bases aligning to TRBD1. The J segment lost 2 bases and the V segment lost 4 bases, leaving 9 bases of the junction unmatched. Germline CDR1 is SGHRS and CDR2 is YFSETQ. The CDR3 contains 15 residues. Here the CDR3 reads CASSAYRGLTYEQYF. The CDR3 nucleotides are TGCGCCAGCAGCGCATACAGGGGCCTTACCTACGAGCAGTACTTC. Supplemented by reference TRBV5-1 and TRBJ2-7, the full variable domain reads KAGVTQTPRYLIKTRGQQVTLSCSPISGHRSVSWYQQTPGQGLQFLFEYFSETQRNKGNFPGRFSGRQFSNSRSEMNVSTLELGDSALYLCASSAYRGLTYEQYFGPGTRLTVT.